This T cell receptor beta chain derives from a study of blood T cells in healthy people across ages. A second about 7 to 12 cycle PCR used barcoded and J-beta primers. A template-switch adaptor containing 12 random nucleotides labeled each cDNA molecule. Using its own MiXCR run on the 5' RACE reads, TCRdb lists one record per CDR3 protein. The sample holds roughly 1,000,000 distinct CDR3 sequences, less than 25% seen once. This clonotype was observed a handful of times. This CDR3 is 15 amino acids long. The germline V and J ends were trimmed by 0 bases and 5 bases, with 10 bases remaining between them. In germline, CDR1 is LNHNV, CDR2 YYDKDF (reference sequence). The same sample was also studied in work on T cells of mothers and their children. That work states: Slightly, though not significantly, more overlap was seen in related than in unrelated mother-child pairs.

V gene TRBV15 combines with J gene TRBJ1-4, with D possibly TRBD1 on 6 matching bases. The sequenced sample consisted of blood. The receptor comes from a girl aged 2-10 years in good health. The CDR3 DNA reads TGTGCCACCAGCAGAGATCTCGGGACAAATGAAAAACTGTTTTTT. It specifies CATSRDLGTNEKLFF.